The 17 T cell receptor delta chains below were found in one sample sequenced in a study of gamma-delta chains in newborns, infants, children. TCRdb reanalysed the reads with CATT. The sample includes 7,000 to 9,500 delta-chain clones, around 1.6% of them seen just once. Sequencing was carried out using blood. The receptors were sampled from a child who was a newborn, infant or young child, either healthy, febrile or measles-vaccinated (not recorded which).

In regard to this clone: Additional DNA sequences in this sample encode the identical CDR3. The chain has TRDV3 and TRDJ2; the match to TRDD3 covers 9 bases. This CDR3 comprises 16 residues. CDR1 TVYSNPD and CDR2 GDNSRS come from the germline V gene (reference sequence). V dropped 0 bases and J dropped 0; count of bases not matched to a gene: 5. The CDR3, as DNA: TGTGCCTTTAGTTACTGGGGGAAAGCTTTGACAGCACAACTCTTCTTT. Translated, it gives CAFSYWGKALTAQLFF.

In this sample, this clone turned up a few times. A much larger clone is a single base away; this may be a read error. The sample carries other DNA sequences with the same CDR3. This chain links TRDV1 with TRDJ1, with 10 bases aligning to TRDD3. Germline V gene lookup returns CDR1 TSWWSYY and CDR2 QGS. CDR3 length: 20 residues. The CDR3 DNA reads TGTGCTCTTGGGGAACTCCCCTCGGGGGATACGCACATAGGGCCCGACAAACTCATCTTT. Its translation is CALGELPSGDTHIGPDKLIF.

This clone is labeled as medium-sized (0.01 to 0.1%). The same CDR3 can be traced to other DNA sequences in this sample. This rearrangement joins TRDV1 to TRDJ1, with 12 bases identical to TRDD3. V was clipped by 1 base and J by 1 base; unmatched bases: 7. This CDR3 has 18 residues. The germline gives CDR1 TSWWSYY, CDR2 QGS. The CDR3 protein is CALGERQVLGDTTDKLIF. The CDR3 coding sequence is TGTGCTCTTGGGGAACGCCAAGTACTGGGGGATACCACCGATAAACTCATCTTT.

Comment on this clone: This DNA's translation and the protein TCRdb lists, from a much larger clone, do not match at residue 4, likely due to a read error; the protein shown is translated from the DNA. This chain links TRDV2 with TRDJ3; 9 nucleotides match TRDD3. Germline V lookup: CDR1 GEAIGNYY, CDR2 EKD. This CDR3 contains 20 residues. In DNA, the CDR3 is TGTGCCTGTTACACCGTCCTACTGGGGGACCACGTTTGGGACACTCGACAGATGTTTTTC. Translation: CACYTVLLGDHVWDTRQMFF.

On this clone itself: A single base separates this from a much larger clone, so it may be a read error. Other DNA sequences from this sample encode an identical CDR3 as well. The V gene was left uncalled, and the J gene is TRDJ1; the table's D call, TRDD3, was not checked against the DNA. The CDR3 consists of 24 residues. This CDR3 reads CALGEPPPTNWGSHRTYTADKLIF. CDR3 coding DNA: TGTGCTCTTGGGGAACCCCCCCCCACGAACTGGGGGTCCCATCGAACATACACCGCCGATAAACTCATCTTT.

About this clone itself: One base away lies a much larger clone, so this may be a sequencing read error. Other DNA sequences within the sample encode an identical CDR3. V gene TRDV1 combines with J gene TRDJ1; 8 bases align to TRDD3. Per the germline V gene, CDR1 is TSWWSYY and CDR2 is QGS. The J segment lost 7 bases and the V segment lost 2 bases, leaving 18 bases of the junction unmatched. The CDR3 contains 18 residues. In nucleotides, the CDR3 is TGTGCTCTTGGGGAAGGTCTGCGACCGGGATACGTTACGGGTAAACTCATCTTT. This encodes CALGEGLRPGYVTGKLIF.

A few counts support this clone. One base away lies a much larger clone, so this may be a sequencing read error. Other DNA sequences of this sample code for an identical CDR3. This chain links TRDV1 with TRDJ3, with D possibly being TRDD3 (6 bases). From germline, CDR1 is TSWWSYY and CDR2 QGS. The CDR3 is made up of 15 amino acids. The chain's CDR3 is CALGELGWDTRQMFF. The CDR3 region has the DNA TGCGCTCTTGGGGAACTGGGCTGGGACACCCGACAGATGTTTTTC.

This clone is classed as medium-sized. The chain uses TRDV1 and TRDJ1; perhaps TRDD3 as D (10 bases). Germline loops: CDR1 TSWWSYY, CDR2 QGS. The CDR3 totals 20 residues. Trimming left V 0 bases short and J 3 bases short, with 26 bases between. The CDR3 spells CALGELPFLPYWGIPDKLIF. The CDR3 DNA follows: TGTGCTCTTGGGGAACTACCCTTCCTACCGTACTGGGGGATCCCCGATAAACTCATCTTT.

This clone was picked up a small number of times. A far larger clone is a single base away, which makes a read error likely. Other DNA variants within this sample encode the same CDR3. The V and J genes are TRDV2 and TRDJ3, with 7 bases that match TRDD3. Germline V gives CDR1 GEAIGNYY, CDR2 EKD. The length of the CDR3 is 17 residues. DNA for the CDR3: TGTGCCTGCGACACCGTTGGGGGACCCTGGGACACCCGACAGATGTTTTTC. It yields the protein CACDTVGGPWDTRQMFF.

This clone showed up just a few times. TCRdb assigns this DNA the protein of a much larger clone, which departs from its translation at residue 3; this likely reflects a read error, and the protein shown comes from translating the DNA. This sequence joins TRDV2 and TRDJ1; D perhaps matches TRDD3 (6 bases). Germline V gives CDR1 GEAIGNYY, CDR2 EKD. The CDR3 sequence is 14 residues long. As DNA, the CDR3 is TGTGCCCGTGACCCCCTCTGGGGACCTAATAAACTCATCTTT. It yields the protein CARDPLWGPNKLIF.

Remarks on this clone: One junction end disagrees with the germline gene, perhaps due to a read error. Additional DNA sequences in this sample encode the identical CDR3. The rearrangement uses TRDV1 and TRDJ3; 7 positions agree with TRDD3. Germline CDR1 reads TSWWSYY; CDR2 reads QGS. The length of the CDR3 is 22 residues. CDR3 bases: TGTGCCCTTGGGGAACTGATCGGTGTCGTCCCGGGGATAACCTGGGACACCCGACAGATGTTTTTC. As protein: CALGELIGVVPGITWDTRQMFF.

In the case of this clone: The protein listed by TCRdb differs at residue 9 from the translated DNA, so the DNA translation is shown. The chain has TRDV3 and TRDJ1, with a tentative D call TRDD2 (7 bases). This CDR3 comprises 19 residues. Trimming pared 4 bases from V and 1 base from J, leaving 31 bases between. In germline, CDR1 is TVYSNPD, CDR2 GDNSRS (reference sequence). The CDR3 coding sequence is TGTGCCTCCCCTTCCTCCTTTACTAGGGGATTGGGCCCCACCGATAAACTCATCTTT. Its translation: CASPSSFTRGLGPTDKLIF.

This clone came up a few times. The translation of this DNA and the TCRdb protein of a much larger clone differ at residue 8, probably owing to a read error; the protein shown here is translated from the DNA. The rearrangement joins TRDV1 to TRDJ2; D is ambiguous. The V end lost 2 bases, the J end lost 8 bases, and 24 bases lay between the germline ends. This CDR3 region has 18 residues. Looked up from germline, CDR1 is TSWWSYY and CDR2 is QGS. The CDR3 DNA follows: TGTGCTCTTGGGGAAGGTCGTGTGCTAGATTACTATCCCGCACAACTCTTCTTT. Encoded protein: CALGEGRVLDYYPAQLFF.

In this sample, this clone turned up a few times. V and J are TRDV1 and TRDJ1, with D perhaps matching TRDD3 (6 bases). Between the trimmed V and J ends, which lost 4 bases and 0 bases, there was a span of 27 bases. Per the germline V gene, CDR1 is TSWWSYY and CDR2 is QGS. This CDR3 region has 20 residues. The CDR3 DNA follows: TGTGCTCTTGGGGTCCGAGACCCCAGTCGGGGATGCTGGTACACCGATAAACTCATCTTT. Its translation: CALGVRDPSRGCWYTDKLIF.

Notes on this clone: A read error likely explains why the TCRdb protein, taken from a much larger clone, differs from this DNA's translation at residue 4; the protein shown is translated from the DNA. This chain uses TRDV2 with TRDJ3; 8 nucleotides align to TRDD3. CDR1 is GEAIGNYY, CDR2 EKD, per germline. The CDR3 runs to 19 residues. The CDR3 region is CACGTVGDLGSWDTRQMFF. DNA of the CDR3: TGTGCCTGTGGCACCGTGGGGGATCTTGGCTCCTGGGACACCCGACAGATGTTTTTC.

Remarks on this clone: The TCRdb record carries a much larger clone's protein, which differs from this DNA's translation at residue 8; a read error is the likely cause, and the protein listed here is the DNA translation. The chain employs TRDV2 and TRDJ3; D possibly uses TRDD2 or TRDD3 (6 bases each). This CDR3 comprises 20 residues. The germline V gene encodes CDR1 GEAIGNYY and CDR2 EKD. Deletions cut 0 bases from V and 4 bases from J, with 21 bases between. CDR3 loop: CACDTVLRGDHVWDTRQMFF. DNA for the CDR3: TGTGCCTGTGACACCGTCCTACGGGGGGACCACGTTTGGGACACCCGACAGATGTTTTTC.

By sample share, this clone is medium-sized (0.01 to 0.1%). The chain combines TRDV1 with TRDJ1, with D perhaps TRDD2 or TRDD3 (5 bases each). Trimming cost V 4 bases and J 6 bases, with 24 bases left between them. This CDR3 comprises 17 residues. Germline CDR1 and CDR2: TSWWSYY and QGS. CDR3 DNA: TGTGCTCTTGGGGCCTCTCCCTACCCATTGGGGACCTATAAACTCATCTTT. Translation gives CALGASPYPLGTYKLIF.